The 5 T cell receptor beta chains below all came from one sample that was sequenced in a study of OX40 agonist ivuxolimab in advanced cancers. This table comes from immunoSEQ multiplex PCR, and its TCRdb copy is limited to in-frame clones, with some not included. The table records tens of thousands of clones, 70% to 90% of them present only once. The sample was CD4+ or CD8+ T cells sorted from blood, taken in a trial of the OX40 agonist ivuxolimab. The receptors derive from an adult with an advanced solid tumor such as melanoma, head and neck, liver or kidney cancer.

The rearrangement joins TRBV28 to TRBJ1-3; TRBD1 is a possible D gene (5 bases). Germline V gives CDR1 MDHEN, CDR2 SYDVKM. The CDR3 has 16 amino acids. The germline V and J ends were trimmed by 5 bases and 2 bases, with 16 bases remaining between them. The DNA of the CDR3 is TGTGCCAGCAGTGGAAGAAGTGAGGGGACTGGAAACACCATATATTTT. Its protein is CASSGRSEGTGNTIYF. Complete variable domain (other parts from reference TRBV28 and TRBJ1-3): DVKVTQSSRYLVKRTGEKVFLECVQDMDHENMFWYRQDPGLGLRLIYFSYDVKMKEKGDIPEGYSVSREKKERFSLILESASTNQTSMYLCASSGRSEGTGNTIYFGEGSWLTVV.

The chain couples TRBV7-2 to TRBJ2-5, with D possibly being TRBD1 (5 bases). Gene TRBJ2-7 matches the end of the DNA better, so the J call may be wrong. This CDR3 spans 14 amino acids. CDR1 is SGHTA and CDR2 is FQGNSA in the germline V gene. The CDR3 here is CASSLGLGRYEQYF. The DNA for the CDR3 is TGTGCCAGCAGCTTAGGCTTGGGGCGATACGAGCAGTACTTC.

The chain links TRBV28 to TRBJ1-4; D gene ambiguous. This CDR3 has 14 residues. Germline-derived CDR1 and CDR2 are MDHEN and SYDVKM. Trimming pared 4 bases from V and 8 bases from J, leaving 14 bases between. Written as DNA, the CDR3 is TGTGCCAGCAGTTCCCCGGGCCTGGGGGAAAAACTGTTTTTT. This gives the protein CASSSPGLGEKLFF.

This clone was recorded only once. The genes are TRBV18 and TRBJ2-5; D is unclear. Germline CDR1 and CDR2: KGHSH and LQKENI. The CDR3 has 13 amino acids. The ends were cut back, 4 bases at V and 4 bases at J, with 10 bases in the middle. CDR3 DNA: TGTGCCAGCTCACAAACTTTGGGAGAGACCCAGTACTTC. This encodes CASSQTLGETQYF.

The chain recombines TRBV28 with TRBJ1-3, with TRBD1 as a possible D gene (5 bases). This CDR3 spans 17 amino acids. Germline V lookup: CDR1 MDHEN, CDR2 SYDVKM. Trimming shortened V by 8 bases and J by 2 bases, and 22 bases separated the two germline ends. The CDR3 is CASLPGRVPVAGNTIYF. The CDR3 nucleotides are TGTGCCAGCCTTCCAGGGCGGGTTCCCGTTGCTGGAAACACCATATATTTT.